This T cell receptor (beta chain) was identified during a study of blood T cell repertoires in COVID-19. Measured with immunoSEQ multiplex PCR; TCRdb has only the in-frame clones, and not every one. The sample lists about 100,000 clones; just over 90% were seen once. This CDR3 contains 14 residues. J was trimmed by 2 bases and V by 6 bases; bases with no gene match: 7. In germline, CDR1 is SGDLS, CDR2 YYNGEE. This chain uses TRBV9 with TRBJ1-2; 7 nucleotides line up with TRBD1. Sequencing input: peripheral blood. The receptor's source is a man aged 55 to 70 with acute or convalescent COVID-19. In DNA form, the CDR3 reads TGTGCCAGCAACTTGGGACAGCCGAACTATGGCTACACCTTC. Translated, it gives CASNLGQPNYGYTF.